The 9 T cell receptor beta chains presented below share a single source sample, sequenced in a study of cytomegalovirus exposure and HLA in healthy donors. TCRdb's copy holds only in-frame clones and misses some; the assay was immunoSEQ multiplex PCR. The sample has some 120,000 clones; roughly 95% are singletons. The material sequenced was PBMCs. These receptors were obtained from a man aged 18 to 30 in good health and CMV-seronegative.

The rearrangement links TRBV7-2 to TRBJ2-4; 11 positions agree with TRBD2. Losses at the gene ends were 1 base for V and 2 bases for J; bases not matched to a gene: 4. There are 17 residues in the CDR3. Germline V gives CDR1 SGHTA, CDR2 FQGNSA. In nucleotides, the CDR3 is TGTGCCAGCAGCTTAGTGGGACTAGCGGAAACCAAAAACATTCAGTACTTC. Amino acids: CASSLVGLAETKNIQYF.

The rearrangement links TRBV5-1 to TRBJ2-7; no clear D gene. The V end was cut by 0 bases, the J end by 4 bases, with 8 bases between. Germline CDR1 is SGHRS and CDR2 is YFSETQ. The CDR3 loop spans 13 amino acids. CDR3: CASSLAGVYEQYF. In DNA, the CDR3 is TGCGCCAGCAGCTTGGCCGGTGTTTACGAGCAGTACTTC. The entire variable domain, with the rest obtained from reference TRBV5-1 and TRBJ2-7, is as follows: KAGVTQTPRYLIKTRGQQVTLSCSPISGHRSVSWYQQTPGQGLQFLFEYFSETQRNKGNFPGRFSGRQFSNSRSEMNVSTLELGDSALYLCASSLAGVYEQYFGPGTRLTVT.

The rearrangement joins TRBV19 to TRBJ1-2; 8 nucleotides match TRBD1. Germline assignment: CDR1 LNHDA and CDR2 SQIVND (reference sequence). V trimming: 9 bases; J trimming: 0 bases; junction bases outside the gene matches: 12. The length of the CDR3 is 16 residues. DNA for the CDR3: TGTGCCAGCCAGGGGGCAGTCAACCTAGCTAACTATGGCTACACCTTC. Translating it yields CASQGAVNLANYGYTF.

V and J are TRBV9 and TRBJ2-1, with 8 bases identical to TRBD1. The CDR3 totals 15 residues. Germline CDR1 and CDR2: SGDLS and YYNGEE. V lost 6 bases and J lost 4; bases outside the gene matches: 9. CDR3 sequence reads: CASTRGTGVYNEQFF. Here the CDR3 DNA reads TGTGCCAGCACCCGAGGGACAGGCGTTTACAATGAGCAGTTCTTC.

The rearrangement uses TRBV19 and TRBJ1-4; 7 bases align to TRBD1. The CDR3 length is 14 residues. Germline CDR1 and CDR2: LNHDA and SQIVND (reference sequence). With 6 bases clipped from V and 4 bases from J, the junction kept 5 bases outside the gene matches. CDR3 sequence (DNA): TGTGCCAGTAGAAACCGGGACAGTAATGAAAAACTGTTTTTT. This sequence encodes CASRNRDSNEKLFF.

The CDR3: CASSQAGGGGTDLEKLFF. The CDR3, as DNA: TGTGCCAGCAGCCAAGCGGGAGGGGGCGGCACCGACTTGGAAAAACTGTTTTTT. The gene calls are TRBV4-2 and TRBJ1-4; 7 bases match TRBD1. The CDR3 has 18 amino acids. Trimming cost V 1 base and J 8 bases; bases outside gene matches: 16. Germline lookup yields CDR1 LGHNA and CDR2 YNFKEQ.

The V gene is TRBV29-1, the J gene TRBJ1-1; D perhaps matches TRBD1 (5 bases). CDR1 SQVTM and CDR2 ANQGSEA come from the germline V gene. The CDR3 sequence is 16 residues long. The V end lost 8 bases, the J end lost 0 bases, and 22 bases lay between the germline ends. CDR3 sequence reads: CSSCSPSGHLNTEAFF. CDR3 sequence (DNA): TGCAGCTCTTGCTCCCCCTCCGGACACCTGAACACTGAAGCTTTCTTT.

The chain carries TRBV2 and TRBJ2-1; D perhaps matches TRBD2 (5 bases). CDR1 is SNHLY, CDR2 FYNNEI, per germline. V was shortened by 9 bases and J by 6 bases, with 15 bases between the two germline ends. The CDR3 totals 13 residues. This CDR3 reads CASMELDVNEQFF. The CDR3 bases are TGTGCCAGTATGGAACTAGACGTCAATGAGCAGTTCTTC.

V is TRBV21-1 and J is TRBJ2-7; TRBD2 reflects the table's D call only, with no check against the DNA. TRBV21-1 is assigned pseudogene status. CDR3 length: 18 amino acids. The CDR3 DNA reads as TGTGCCAGCAGCAAACTCGGGGGACCGACTTCTCTCTCCTACGAGCAGTACTTC. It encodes CASSKLGGPTSLSYEQYF.